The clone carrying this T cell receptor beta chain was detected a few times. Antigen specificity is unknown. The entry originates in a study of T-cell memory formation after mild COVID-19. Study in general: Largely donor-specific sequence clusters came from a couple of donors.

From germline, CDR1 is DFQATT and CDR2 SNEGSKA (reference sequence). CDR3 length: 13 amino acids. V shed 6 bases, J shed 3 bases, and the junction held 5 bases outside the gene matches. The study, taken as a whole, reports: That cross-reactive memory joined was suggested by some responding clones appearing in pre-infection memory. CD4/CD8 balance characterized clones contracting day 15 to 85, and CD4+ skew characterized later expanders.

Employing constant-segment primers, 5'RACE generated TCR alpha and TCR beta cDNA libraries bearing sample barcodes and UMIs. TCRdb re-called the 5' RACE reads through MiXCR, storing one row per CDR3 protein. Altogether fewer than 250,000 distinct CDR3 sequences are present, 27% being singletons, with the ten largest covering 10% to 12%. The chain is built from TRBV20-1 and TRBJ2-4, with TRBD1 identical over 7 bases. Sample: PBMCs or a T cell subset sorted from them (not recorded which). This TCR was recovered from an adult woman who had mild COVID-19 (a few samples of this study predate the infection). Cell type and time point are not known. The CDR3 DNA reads TGCAGTGCGGACCGGGACAGCAAAAACATTCAGTACTTC. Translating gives CSADRDSKNIQYF.